The clone carrying this TCR beta chain was detected a few times. Its matching antigen is unknown. Measured with immunoSEQ multiplex PCR; TCRdb has only the in-frame clones, and not every one. The sample includes over 10,000 clones, roughly 30% seen only once; the top ten take around 6.7%. The germline V gene encodes CDR1 MNHGY and CDR2 SAAAGT. This CDR3 contains 13 residues. V was pared by 6 bases and J by 6 bases, with 11 bases between. The data stem from a study of T cells in localized non-small cell lung cancer. Whole-study results and caveats: There was an association of higher blood T cell density with longer overall survival. Investigators sequenced only a single tumor region, leaving heterogeneity possible. Adjacent lung was found to contain a median approximately 60 of the top 100 tumor clones.

This chain uses TRBV6-8 with TRBJ2-2; the D is unclear. The sample was lung tumor tissue, taken before any cancer treatment. The receptor was isolated from a female donor aged 60 or older with stage I lung adenocarcinoma. The CDR3: CASSPFPAGELFF. CDR3 in DNA: TGTGCCAGCAGCCCTTTTCCGGCCGGGGAGCTGTTTTTT.